One sample yielded the 11 T cell receptor beta chains listed below, sequenced in a study of T cells in Graves' hyperthyroidism and ophthalmopathy. Regions amplified from RNA transcripts were the TCR beta CDR3 regions. In the first-round RT-PCR of the TCR CDR3, the HTBI primer set was used. TCRdb re-called the multiplex PCR reads with MiXCR, one entry per CDR3 protein. The sample holds roughly 800,000 distinct CDR3 sequences, roughly 37% seen once. Source material: blood. These receptors all come from a man aged 18 to 30 with Graves' hyperthyroidism.

As to this clonotype: Given a much more abundant clone one base away, this may be a read error. The rearrangement links TRBV29-1 to TRBJ1-1; D not certain. Germline V gene data show CDR1 as SQVTM and CDR2 as ANQGSEA. The CDR3 runs to 13 residues. V was shortened by 6 bases and J by 1 base, with 12 bases between the two germline ends. CDR3 amino acids: CSVTAVENTEAFF. The CDR3 DNA reads TGCAGCGTAACGGCAGTAGAGAACACTGAAGCTTTCTTT. Variable domain in full (rest from reference TRBV29-1 and TRBJ1-1): SAVISQKPSRDICQRGTSLTIQCQVDSQVTMMFWYRQQPGQSLTLIATANQGSEATYESGFVIDKFPISRPNLTFSTLTVSNMSPEDSSIYLCSVTAVENTEAFFGQGTRLTVV.

V gene TRBV15 combines with J gene TRBJ1-2, with 12 positions matching TRBD1. Looked up from germline, CDR1 is LNHNV and CDR2 is YYDKDF (reference sequence). This CDR3 contains 15 residues. The V and J ends lost 1 base and 4 bases, in that order; junction bases with no gene match: 1. CDR3 amino acids: CATSRGDRGLYGYTF. The CDR3 DNA reads TGTGCCACCAGCAGAGGGGACAGGGGGCTCTATGGCTACACCTTC.

The chain carries TRBV2 and TRBJ2-2, with 7 bases identical to TRBD2. CDR1 is SNHLY and CDR2 is FYNNEI in the germline V gene. The CDR3 covers 15 residues. Unmatched junction bases numbered 7, after V lost 5 bases and J lost 4 bases. The CDR3 is CASSLRTSSTGELFF. DNA for the CDR3: TGTGCCAGCAGTCTTAGGACTAGTAGCACCGGGGAGCTGTTTTTT.

This clonotype appeared many times. The chain recombines TRBV25-1 with TRBJ2-7, with D uncertain. CDR1 is MGHDK, CDR2 SYGVNS, per germline. Trimming removed 7 bases from V and 3 bases from J, with 7 bases in between. The CDR3 is 11 amino acids. CDR3 DNA sequence: TGTGCCAGCACACACTTCTACGAGCAGTACTTC. This sequence encodes CASTHFYEQYF.

The chain uses TRBV29-1 and TRBJ1-1; D gene uncertain. The CDR3 runs 11 residues. Germline values: CDR1 SQVTM, CDR2 ANQGSEA. Trimming shortened V by 6 bases and J by 6 bases, and 11 bases separated the two germline ends. CDR3 coding DNA: TGCAGCGTGGCAGGCGCCTCTGAAGCTTTCTTT. The encoded protein is CSVAGASEAFF.

With regard to this clonotype: The junction departs from germline at one end; a sequencing error may be responsible. V and J are TRBV19 and TRBJ2-2; 7 bases are a match to TRBD2. Germline loops: CDR1 LNHDA, CDR2 SQIVND (reference sequence). The CDR3 runs 12 residues. CDR3 DNA sequence: TGTGCCAGTAGTCCCGCGGGAGACGAGCAGTTTTTT. It codes for CASSPAGDEQFF.

This clonotype has at least ten counts. This chain links TRBV19 with TRBJ1-1; D uncertain. This CDR3 is built from 12 residues. With 6 bases removed from V and 6 bases from J, the gap between germline ends came to 11 bases. In germline, CDR1 is LNHDA, CDR2 SQIVND (reference sequence). CDR3 sequence reads: CASRPSGAEAFF. DNA of the CDR3: TGTGCCAGTAGACCTTCTGGGGCTGAAGCTTTCTTT.

This clonotype was recorded at least ten times. The chain recombines TRBV29-1 with TRBJ2-7, with D tentatively TRBD1 (7 bases). CDR3 length: 13 amino acids. In germline, CDR1 is SQVTM, CDR2 ANQGSEA. The V end was cut by 6 bases, the J end by 2 bases, with 14 bases between. The CDR3 nucleotides are TGCAGCGTACACGGCGGGACAGCCTACGAGCAGTACTTC. Translating it yields CSVHGGTAYEQYF.

The chain combines TRBV15 with TRBJ1-2; D gene uncertain. The CDR3 totals 13 residues. Trimming stripped 0 bases from V and 8 bases from J, with 10 bases between. Per the germline V gene, CDR1 is LNHNV and CDR2 is YYDKDF (reference sequence). CDR3 in amino acids: CATSRDRRQGYTF. CDR3 nucleotides: TGTGCCACCAGCAGAGATCGCCGGCAAGGCTACACCTTC. The variable domain in full, completed from reference TRBV15 and TRBJ1-2, reads DAMVIQNPRYQVTQFGKPVTLSCSQTLNHNVMYWYQQKSSQAPKLLFHYYDKDFNNEADTPDNFQSRRPNTSFCFLDIRSPGLGDTAMYLCATSRDRRQGYTFGSGTRLTVV.

This clonotype was counted many times. The J gene is TRBJ1-1, the V gene TRBV10-3, with 9 bases that match TRBD1. After removal of 4 bases from V and 3 bases from J, the junction contained 6 bases not matched to a gene. The CDR3 extends over 15 amino acids. Germline lookup yields CDR1 ENHRY and CDR2 SYGVKD. CDR3 DNA: TGTGCCATCAGTGGGCGATGGACAGGGGACACTGAAGCTTTCTTT. Its protein is CAISGRWTGDTEAFF.

This chain links TRBV20-1 with TRBJ1-5, with 7 nucleotides matching TRBD1. V lost 7 bases, J lost 2 bases, and 11 bases stayed unmatched. Germline V lookup: CDR1 DFQATT, CDR2 SNEGSKA (reference sequence). This CDR3 is 15 amino acids long. CDR3 protein: CSVQKGRGGNQPQHF. CDR3 DNA sequence: TGCAGTGTTCAGAAGGGCAGGGGGGGCAATCAGCCCCAGCATTTT.